This TCR beta chain came from a study of blood T cell repertoires in COVID-19. The wider study: Both acute and convalescent COVID-19 samples were obtained from the United States, Italy and Spain. Sources were T cells, B-cell-depleted T cells, or PBMCs; the material itself was cDNA or gDNA.

Authors' data handling: Estimates of nucleated cell counts were drawn from the amplification of reference gene primers. Clones were read by immunoSEQ multiplex PCR, and TCRdb kept only the in-frame ones, dropping some. That table furnishes V, J and clone size, whereas the DNA furnished D and trimming. Found here are hundreds of thousands of clones, around four fifths of them singletons; the top ten hold around 30%. V lost 5 bases and J lost 6, with 7 bases in between. The CDR3 runs 11 residues. Per germline, CDR1 SGHVS and CDR2 FQNEAQ. The sequence was obtained from a man in his forties with acute or convalescent COVID-19. This chain uses TRBV7-8 with TRBJ2-5; no clear D. Source material: peripheral blood. The CDR3 coding sequence is TGTGCCAGCAGCCCTACTCAGACCCAGTACTTC. This gives the protein CASSPTQTQYF.